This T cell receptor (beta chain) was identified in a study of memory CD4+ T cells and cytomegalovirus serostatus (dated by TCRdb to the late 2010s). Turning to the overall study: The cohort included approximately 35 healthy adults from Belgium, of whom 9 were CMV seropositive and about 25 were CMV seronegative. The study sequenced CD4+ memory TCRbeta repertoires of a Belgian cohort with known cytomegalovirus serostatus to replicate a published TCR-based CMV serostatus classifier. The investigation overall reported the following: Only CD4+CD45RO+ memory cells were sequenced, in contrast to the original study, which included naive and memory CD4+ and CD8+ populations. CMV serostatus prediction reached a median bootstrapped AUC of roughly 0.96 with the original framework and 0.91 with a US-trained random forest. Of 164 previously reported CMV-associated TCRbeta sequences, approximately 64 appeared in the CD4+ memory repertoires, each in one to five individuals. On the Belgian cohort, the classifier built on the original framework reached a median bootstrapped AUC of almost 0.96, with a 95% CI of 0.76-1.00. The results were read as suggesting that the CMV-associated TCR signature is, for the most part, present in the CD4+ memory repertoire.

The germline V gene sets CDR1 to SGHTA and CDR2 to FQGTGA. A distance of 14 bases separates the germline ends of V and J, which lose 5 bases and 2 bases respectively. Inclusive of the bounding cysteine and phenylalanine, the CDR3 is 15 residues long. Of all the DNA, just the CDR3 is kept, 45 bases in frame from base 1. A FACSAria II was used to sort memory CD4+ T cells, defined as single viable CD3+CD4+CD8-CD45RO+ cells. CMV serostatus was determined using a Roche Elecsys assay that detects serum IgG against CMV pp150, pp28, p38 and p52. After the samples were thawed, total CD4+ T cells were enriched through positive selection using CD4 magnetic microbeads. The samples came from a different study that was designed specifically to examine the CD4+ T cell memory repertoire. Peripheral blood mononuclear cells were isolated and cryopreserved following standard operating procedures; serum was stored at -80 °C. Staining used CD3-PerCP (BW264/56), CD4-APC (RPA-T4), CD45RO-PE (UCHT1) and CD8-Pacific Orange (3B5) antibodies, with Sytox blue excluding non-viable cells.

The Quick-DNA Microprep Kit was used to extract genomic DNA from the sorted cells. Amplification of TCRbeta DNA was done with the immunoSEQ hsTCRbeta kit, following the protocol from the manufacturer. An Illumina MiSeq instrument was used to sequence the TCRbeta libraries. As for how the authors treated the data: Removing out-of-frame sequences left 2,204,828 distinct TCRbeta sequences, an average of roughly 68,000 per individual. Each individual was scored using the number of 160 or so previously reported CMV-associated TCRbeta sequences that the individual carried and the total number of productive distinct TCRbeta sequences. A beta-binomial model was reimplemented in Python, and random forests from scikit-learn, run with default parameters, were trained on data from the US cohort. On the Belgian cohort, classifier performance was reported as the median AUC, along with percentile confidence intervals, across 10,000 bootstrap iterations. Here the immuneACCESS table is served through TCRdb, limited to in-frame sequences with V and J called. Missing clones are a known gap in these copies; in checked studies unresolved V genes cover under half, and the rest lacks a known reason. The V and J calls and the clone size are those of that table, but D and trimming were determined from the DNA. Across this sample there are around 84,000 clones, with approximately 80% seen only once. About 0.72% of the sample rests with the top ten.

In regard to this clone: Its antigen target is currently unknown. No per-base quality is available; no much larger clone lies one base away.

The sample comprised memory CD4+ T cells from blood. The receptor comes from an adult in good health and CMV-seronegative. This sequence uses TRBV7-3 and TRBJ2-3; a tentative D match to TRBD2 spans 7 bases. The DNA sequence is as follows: TGTGCCAGCAGCCCCCGGGGGGCCTTCACAGATACGCAGTATTTT. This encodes CASSPRGAFTDTQYF.